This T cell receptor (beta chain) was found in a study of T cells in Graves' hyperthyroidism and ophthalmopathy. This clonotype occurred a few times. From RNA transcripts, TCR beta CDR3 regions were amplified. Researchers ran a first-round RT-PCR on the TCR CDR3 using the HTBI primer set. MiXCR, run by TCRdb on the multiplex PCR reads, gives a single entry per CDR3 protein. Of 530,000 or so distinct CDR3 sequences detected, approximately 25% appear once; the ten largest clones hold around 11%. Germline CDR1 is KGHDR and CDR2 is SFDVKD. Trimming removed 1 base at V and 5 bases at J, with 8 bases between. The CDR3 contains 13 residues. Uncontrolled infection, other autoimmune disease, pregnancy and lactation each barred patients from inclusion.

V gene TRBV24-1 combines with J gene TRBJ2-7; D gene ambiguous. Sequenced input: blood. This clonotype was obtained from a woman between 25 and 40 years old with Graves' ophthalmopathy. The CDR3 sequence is CATSDFGSHEQYF. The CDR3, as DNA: TGTGCCACCAGTGATTTCGGTAGCCACGAGCAGTACTTC.